This TCR beta chain was sequenced during a study of CD8+CD57+ T cells in acquired aplastic anemia. Overall study context: Sorted CD4+ and CD8+ cell DNA averaged roughly 3.2 ug. Overall study results and limits: Simpson's diversity of CD8+ cells was not significantly different in patients compared with controls.

About this clonotype itself: Its antigen is not known.

Germline V lookup: CDR1 LNHDA, CDR2 SQIVND (reference sequence). The CDR3 has 17 residues. J gave up 4 bases and V 5 bases, and 12 bases lay outside the gene matches. Before being chosen for sequencing, patients had shown CD8+CD57+ cell expansion by flow cytometry. Blood sampling was performed on the patients, and none of them had received therapy by then. According to the study, genomic DNA was the template for TCR beta VDJ and CDR3 profiling. TCRdb reprocessed the reads via MiXCR and lists one record per CDR3 protein. The table shows 220,000 or so distinct CDR3 sequences, with roughly two thirds occurring only once.

This TCR derives from a human donor with aplastic anemia. The chain is built from TRBV19 and TRBJ2-5; 11 bases fit TRBD1. The sequencing sample was made of sorted CD4+, CD8+, or CD8+CD57+ T cells (not recorded which) from PBMCs. In DNA, the CDR3 is TGTGCCAGTAGTGTCGGGACAGGGGGAGGGATTGGAGAGACCCAGTACTTC. It encodes CASSVGTGGGIGETQYF.